The 12 T cell receptor beta chains in this list originate from one sample, sequenced in a study of STAT3 mutations in large granular lymphocyte leukemia. General study findings and limits: Every T-LGLL patient had at least one immunodominant TCRbeta clonotype.

Measured with immunoSEQ multiplex PCR; TCRdb has only the in-frame clones, and not every one. The sample carries 4,000 to 5,000 clones, 82% recorded once. No antigen has been identified for these receptors. Sequencing input: peripheral blood mononuclear cells. Source of these receptors: a boy aged 10-17 years with T-cell large granular lymphocyte leukemia. Some clones in this sample may be carry-over from other donors' samples.

This clone is a singleton in its sample. This rearrangement joins TRBV5-6 to TRBJ2-3; no clear D. CDR1 is SGHDT, CDR2 YYEEEE, per germline. V lost 4 bases and J lost 2, with 14 bases in between. The CDR3 is 15 amino acids. The CDR3 DNA follows: TGTGCCAGCAGCGTGACTCCCGGGCTCACAGATACGCAGTATTTT. Translating gives CASSVTPGLTDTQYF.

The chain carries TRBV29-1 and TRBJ2-7; weak D call: TRBD1 (5 bases). CDR1 is SQVTM, CDR2 ANQGSEA, per germline. V shed 6 bases and J shed 4 bases, with 10 bases lying between them. This CDR3 spans 11 amino acids. The DNA of the CDR3 is TGCAGCGTGGGGCTTGGATACGAGCAGTACTTC. Encoded protein: CSVGLGYEQYF.

This rearrangement joins TRBV4-1 to TRBJ1-1; TRBD1 aligns across 10 bases. The germline CDR1 and CDR2 sequences are MGHRA and YSYEKL. This CDR3 spans 18 amino acids. V was clipped by 4 bases and J by 2 bases; unmatched bases: 13. DNA of the CDR3: TGCGCCAGCAGCCGCCTATGGACAGGGGGTCCCCTTAACACTGAAGCTTTCTTT. Translated: CASSRLWTGGPLNTEAFF.

V is TRBV7-9 and J is TRBJ2-5; D possibly corresponds to TRBD2 (5 bases). This CDR3 contains 16 residues. Deletions cut 1 base from V and 0 bases from J, with 12 bases between. Germline CDR1 and CDR2: SEHNR and FQNEAQ (reference sequence). In nucleotides, the CDR3 is TGTGCCAGCAGCTTAGTACAGACTACGTACCAAGAGACCCAGTACTTC. This encodes CASSLVQTTYQETQYF.

The V and J genes are TRBV7-9 and TRBJ2-7; perhaps TRBD1 as D (6 bases). Germline V gene lookup returns CDR1 SEHNR and CDR2 FQNEAQ (reference sequence). V was trimmed by 4 bases and J by 1 base, leaving 8 bases between them. CDR3 size: 13 residues. CDR3 amino acids: CASSSTGSYEQYF. The DNA of the CDR3 is TGTGCCAGCAGCTCCACAGGGTCCTACGAGCAGTACTTC.

The genes are TRBV18 and TRBJ2-2, with D unresolved. The CDR3 has 14 amino acids. Germline V gives CDR1 KGHSH, CDR2 LQKENI. Trimming pared 3 bases from V and 4 bases from J, leaving 9 bases between. The CDR3 loop reads CASSPNRFTGELFF. The CDR3 DNA reads as TGTGCCAGCTCACCGAACAGATTCACCGGGGAGCTGTTTTTT.

The J gene is TRBJ2-3, the V gene TRBV6-6; D possibly corresponds to TRBD2 (6 bases). CDR1 and CDR2 from the germline V gene are MNHNY and SVGAGI (reference sequence). This CDR3 region has 15 residues. The ends were cut back, 5 bases at V and 0 bases at J, with 12 bases in the middle. This CDR3 reads CASSPGGTSTDTQYF. The CDR3 DNA reads as TGTGCCAGCAGTCCTGGGGGGACTAGCACAGATACGCAGTATTTT.

This clone was seen a handful of times. V usage is TRBV30 and J usage is TRBJ2-5; 7 bases are shared with TRBD2. Germline assignment: CDR1 GTSNPN and CDR2 SVGIG (reference sequence). CDR3 size: 14 residues. V was pared by 2 bases and J by 5 bases, with 8 bases of the junction left unmatched. Written as DNA, the CDR3 is TGTGCCTGGAGTCTCCGGGCGGGGGAGGAGACCCAGTACTTC. Its protein is CAWSLRAGEETQYF.

The rearrangement links TRBV5-6 to TRBJ2-7; D could derive from TRBD1 or TRBD2 (5 bases each). V lost 0 bases to trimming and J lost 5 bases, with 15 bases between them. Germline CDR1 and CDR2: SGHDT and YYEEEE. The CDR3 is 15 residues long. This CDR3 is CASSLDEGQGNEQYF. In DNA form, the CDR3 reads TGTGCCAGCAGCTTGGACGAGGGTCAGGGTAACGAGCAGTACTTC.

This clone was counted only a few times. The rearrangement uses TRBV7-9 and TRBJ2-1; D possibly corresponds to TRBD1 (7 bases). Germline V gene lookup returns CDR1 SEHNR and CDR2 FQNEAQ (reference sequence). V lost 5 bases and J 8 bases, leaving 16 bases between the germline ends. CDR3 length: 14 residues. For the CDR3, the DNA is TGTGCCAGCAGCGACCCAGGGGGGAAGGATGAGCAGTTCTTC. Its protein product is CASSDPGGKDEQFF.

The rearrangement links TRBV30 to TRBJ2-5, with D perhaps TRBD1 (6 bases). Germline V gene sequence: CDR1 GTSNPN, CDR2 SVGIG (reference sequence). The germline V and J ends were trimmed by 4 bases and 7 bases, with 16 bases remaining between them. The CDR3 covers 13 residues. The CDR3 DNA follows: TGTGCCTGGACCAGGGACACCCGGGGGACCCAGTACTTC. Its translation is CAWTRDTRGTQYF.

The chain links TRBV30 to TRBJ2-7, with unresolved D. In germline, CDR1 is GTSNPN, CDR2 SVGIG (reference sequence). This CDR3 comprises 12 residues. The V end was cut by 2 bases, the J end by 4 bases, with 9 bases between. The CDR3 loop reads CAWSSQLYEQYF. Here the CDR3 DNA reads TGTGCCTGGAGTTCCCAATTGTACGAGCAGTACTTC.